The rows below give T cell receptor beta chains drawn from one sample of a study of T cell clonotyping in hematopoietic cell transplantation. Sequencing used immunoSEQ multiplex PCR; TCRdb keeps in-frame clones, though not all of them. The table includes around 80,000 clones, approximately 95% detected once. Sequences were derived from peripheral blood mononuclear cells, sampled before stem cell transplant. The receptors originated from a woman aged 45 to 65 with acute myeloid leukemia. Some clones in this sample may be carry-over from other donors' samples. CDR3s include the opening cysteine and the closing phenylalanine or tryptophan. D genes are given only for firm matches. For some rows the clone size is stated as once, few or many, or as a class when expanded; others skip it.

TRBJ1-5 | . | TRBV6-5 | . | TGTGCCAGCAGTTACTTGAGCAATCAGCCCCAGCATTTT | CASSYLSNQPQHF
TRBJ2-7 | once | TRBV5-1 | . | TGCGCCAGCAGCTTGGGCTTGGAGCAGTACTTC | CASSLGLEQYF
TRBJ1-2 | . | TRBV6-5 | TRBD1 | TGTGCCAGCAGTTACTCCGGTCAGGGGGCCGGCTACACCTTC | CASSYSGQGAGYTF
TRBJ2-5 | . | TRBV5-1 | TRBD1 | TGCGCCAGCAGCTTGTGGGGACAGGGCGCGGGAAGGCAAGAGACCCAGTACTTC | CASSLWGQGAGRQETQYF
TRBJ1-2 | once | TRBV5-1 | TRBD1 | TGCGCCAGCAGCTACGTGGACAGGGGGAGCGGCTACACCTTC | CASSYVDRGSGYTF
TRBJ1-2 | . | TRBV5-1 | . | TGCGCCAGCAGCTTAAGTCCTTCCGGGGGTGGCTACACCTTC | CASSLSPSGGGYTF
TRBJ1-1 | . | TRBV28 | TRBD1 | TGTGCCAGCAGCCCGCATCCCGGGCAGGGGGTAACTGAAGCTTTCTTT | CASSPHPGQGVTEAFF
TRBJ1-2 | . | TRBV5-1 | . | TGCGCCAGCAGCCAGGACGGCAACTATGGCTACACCTTC | CASSQDGNYGYTF
TRBJ2-3 | . | TRBV5-1 | . | TGCGCCAGCAGCTTACAGGGTCGCACAGATACGCAGTATTTT | CASSLQGRTDTQYF
TRBJ1-1 | . | TRBV6-1 | TRBD1 | TGTGCCAGCAGTGAGAAATCGCCCGGACAGGGGCGAGCCGCTTTCTTT | CASSEKSPGQGRAAFF
TRBJ2-7 | . | TRBV28 | . | TGTGCCAGCAAGCAGGGGTTTGGGGAGCAGTACTTC | CASKQGFGEQYF
TRBJ2-1 | . | TRBV11-2 | . | TGTGCCAGCAGATCACGACCCGACTCCTACAATGAGCAGTTCTTC | CASRSRPDSYNEQFF
TRBJ2-3 | . | TRBV4-1 | . | TGCGCCAGCAGCCAAGAGTTACAAGCGGAATTCACAGATACGCAGTATTTT | CASSQELQAEFTDTQYF
TRBJ1-4 | . | TRBV7-8 | . | TGTGCCAGCAGCCCCGAACGGGGGGTAACTAATGAAAAACTGTTTTTT | CASSPERGVTNEKLFF
TRBJ2-5 | . | TRBV29-1 | TRBD1 | TGCAGCGTTCAGTCAGGGGGCGCGAAGTTGGAGACCCAGTACTTC | CSVQSGGAKLETQYF
TRBJ1-1 | once | TRBV19 | . | TGTGCCAGTAGTCTAGAATACCGGGACAAGAACACTGAAGCTTTCTTT | CASSLEYRDKNTEAFF
TRBJ1-1 | . | TRBV19 | . | TGTGCCAGTAGTATGAGTTGGGACGGAAACACTGAAGCTTTCTTT | CASSMSWDGNTEAFF
TRBJ2-7 | . | TRBV19 | . | TGTGCCAGTAGCCCTGACGGTACCTACGAGCAGTACTTC | CASSPDGTYEQYF
TRBJ2-2 | once | TRBV19 | TRBD1 | TGTGCCACCGACCCGGGACAGCCCACCGGGGAGCTGTTTTTT | CATDPGQPTGELFF
TRBJ1-5 | . | TRBV5-6 | TRBD1 | TGTGCCAGCAGCTTTGGTGGGACAGGGGGCTTTCAGCCCCAGCATTTT | CASSFGGTGGFQPQHF
TRBJ2-3 | . | TRBV10-3 | . | TGTGCCATCAGTGAATTAGCAGATACGCAGTATTTT | CAISELADTQYF
TRBJ1-2 | . | TRBV2 | . | TGTGCCAGCAGTGAACGCTATGGCTACACCTTC | CASSERYGYTF
TRBJ1-4 | . | TRBV28 | TRBD1 | TGTGCCAGCAGCTCCGGGACAGGGGCGTCAGGCTGGGAAAAACTGTTTTTT | CASSSGTGASGWEKLFF
TRBJ1-5 | once | TRBV7-2 | . | TGTGCCAGCAGCTTCAGTACAGGGTGGGATCAGCCCCAGCATTTT | CASSFSTGWDQPQHF
TRBJ1-1 | . | TRBV28 | . | TGTGCCAGCAGCCGGGTGAACACTGAAGCTTTCTTT | CASSRVNTEAFF
TRBJ2-3 | once | TRBV5-6 | . | TGTGCCAGCAGCTTGTTCAGGTCGGGTACGCAGTATTTT | CASSLFRSGTQYF
TRBJ2-5 | . | TRBV6-1 | TRBD2 | TGTGCCAGCAGTGAAGCTCCGGGACTAGCGGGTCTTGAGACCCAGTACTTC | CASSEAPGLAGLETQYF
TRBJ2-2 | . | TRBV14 | . | TGTGCCAGCAGCCAGTATCAGGGAGTCGGGGAGCTGTTTTTT | CASSQYQGVGELFF
TRBJ2-2 | . | TRBV5-4 | . | TGTGCCAGCAGGTTGTCCGGGACACGGACCGGGGAGCTGTTTTTT | CASRLSGTRTGELFF
TRBJ2-5 | . | TRBV6-5 | TRBD2 | TGTGCCAGCAGTCGAGGGACTAGCGGGGGGGAGACCCAGTACTTC | CASSRGTSGGETQYF
TRBJ2-6 | . | TRBV5-4 | . | TGTGCCAGCAGCCCCGGCAGCAACTCTGGGGCCAACGTCCTGACTTTC | CASSPGSNSGANVLTF
TRBJ2-4 | . | TRBV10-3 | TRBD1 | TGTGCCATCAGTGAGAGGGGGCTTGAAAACATTCAGTACTTC | CAISERGLENIQYF
TRBJ1-4 | . | TRBV5-1 | TRBD1 | TGCGCCAGCAGATTAGGACAGGGGGCGAGCGAAAAACTGTTTTTT | CASRLGQGASEKLFF
TRBJ1-2 | . | TRBV19 | . | TGTGCCAGTAGCTTGAGTGGATACTATGGCTACACCTTC | CASSLSGYYGYTF
TRBJ2-7 | . | TRBV10-3 | TRBD1 | TGTGCCATTAGGGACAGGGATTGGTCCTACGAGCAGTACTTC | CAIRDRDWSYEQYF
TRBJ2-1 | . | TRBV30 | TRBD1 | TGTGCCTGGAGTTTCGACAGGGGCGATGAGCAGTTCTTC | CAWSFDRGDEQFF
TRBJ2-3 | once | TRBV29-1 | TRBD2 | TGCAGCGTCGAGACTAGCGGGAAGGTAGATACGCAGTATTTT | CSVETSGKVDTQYF
TRBJ1-1 | . | TRBV30 | . | TGTGCCTGGAGTGAAGGCTACCTTCGCGAAGCTTTCTTT | CAWSEGYLREAFF
TRBJ1-2 | . | TRBV4-1 | . | TGCGCCAGCAGCCAAGTCGGTATATTTAACTATGGCTACACCTTC | CASSQVGIFNYGYTF
TRBJ2-7 | . | TRBV10-3 | TRBD2 | TGTGCCATCACCCGGACTAGCGGGAGCCACGAGCAGTACTTC | CAITRTSGSHEQYF
TRBJ1-2 | . | TRBV4-1 | . | TGCGCCAGCAGCCAGGCAGGGAGCCCTTTTTCCTATGGCTACACCTTC | CASSQAGSPFSYGYTF
TRBJ1-2 | . | TRBV5-1 | . | TGCGCCAGCAGCTTGACACAGGGCTATGGCTACACCTTC | CASSLTQGYGYTF
TRBJ2-2 | . | TRBV30 | . | TGTGCCTTGCGGACCGGGGAGCTGTTTTTT | CALRTGELFF
TRBJ2-7 | . | TRBV14 | . | TGTGCCAGCAGCCAAGATTTCCGGCACGAGCAGTACTTC | CASSQDFRHEQYF
TRBJ2-1 | . | TRBV29-1 | TRBD2 | TGCAGCGTTTCGAGCGGGGGAACCAATGAGCAGTTCTTC | CSVSSGGTNEQFF
TRBJ1-1 | . | TRBV6-1 | . | TGTGCCAGCAGTTCCAGGGCAGAGAACACTGAAGCTTTCTTT | CASSSRAENTEAFF